This paragraph reports one TCR beta chain. This CDR3 contains 15 residues. Per the germline V gene, CDR1 is SEHNR and CDR2 is FQNEAQ (reference sequence). Deletions cut 7 bases from V and 0 bases from J, with 15 bases between. The data stem from a study of blood T cell repertoires in COVID-19. Authors' methods: Researchers report that nucleated cell counts were estimated from reference gene primer amplification. The assay was immunoSEQ multiplex PCR, and TCRdb's table has in-frame clones only and misses some. The V and J calls and clone size were taken over from that table, and D and trimming were inferred from the DNA. In the table there are roughly 160,000 clones, 90% to 95% of which are singletons.

The J gene is TRBJ1-1, the V gene TRBV7-9; possibly TRBD1 for D (6 bases). The source material was peripheral blood. The receptor's source is a man aged 45-60 years with acute or convalescent COVID-19. The CDR3 sequence: CASTEDRSMNTEAFF. Here the CDR3 DNA reads TGTGCCAGCACAGAGGACAGAAGTATGAACACTGAAGCTTTCTTT. The full variable domain, completed using reference TRBV7-9 and TRBJ1-1, is DTGVSQNPRHKITKRGQNVTFRCDPISEHNRLYWYRQTLGQGPEFLTYFQNEAQLEKSRLLSDRFSAERPKGSFSTLEIQRTEQGDSAMYLCASTEDRSMNTEAFFGQGTRLTVV.